These 32 T cell receptor beta chains were all obtained from the same sample, sequenced in a study of blood T cells in healthy people across ages. Through a sample-barcoded 5' primer and a J-beta primer mix, a second PCR was run for about 6 to 12 cycles. From the 5' RACE reads, TCRdb called clonotypes with MiXCR, one entry per CDR3 protein. This sample has around 700,000 distinct CDR3 sequences, with around 25% found just once. This same sample was also part of a study on T cells of mothers and their children.

Sequenced: blood. The receptors come from a boy between 10 and 17 years old in good health.

This clonotype was seen a few times. The rearrangement uses TRBV29-1 and TRBJ1-2, with 9 bases lining up with TRBD1. Per germline, CDR1 SQVTM and CDR2 ANQGSEA. The J segment lost 10 bases and the V segment lost 8 bases, leaving 14 bases of the junction unmatched. This CDR3 contains 13 residues. The CDR3 DNA follows: TGCAGCACCGATGCAGGGACAGGGACTTACTACACCTTC. Amino acids: CSTDAGTGTYYTF.

This clonotype was seen only a few times. V and J are TRBV25-1 and TRBJ2-1; 7 positions agree with TRBD2. Germline CDR1 is MGHDK and CDR2 is SYGVNS. V lost 4 bases and J lost 6; bases outside the gene matches: 15. CDR3 length: 17 residues. The CDR3 here is CASSGGPIGGVGNEQFF. The CDR3 DNA is TGTGCCAGCAGTGGAGGTCCCATTGGGGGGGTTGGCAATGAGCAGTTCTTC.

This clonotype came up a few times. The CDR3 region has the DNA TGTGCCAGCAGTTTGGAAAAATGGATAAGTCGGGCTACGCAGTATTTT. Protein product: CASSLEKWISRATQYF. The V and J genes are TRBV28 and TRBJ2-3; D call uncertain. Trimming removed 3 bases from V and 8 bases from J, with 21 bases in between. Germline CDR1 and CDR2: MDHEN and SYDVKM. The CDR3 extends over 16 amino acids. Filled out from reference TRBV28 and TRBJ2-3, the complete variable domain reads DVKVTQSSRYLVKRTGEKVFLECVQDMDHENMFWYRQDPGLGLRLIYFSYDVKMKEKGDIPEGYSVSREKKERFSLILESASTNQTSMYLCASSLEKWISRATQYFGPGTRLTVL.

This clonotype came up a few times. In DNA form, the CDR3 reads TGCAGTGCCATCTCCCCGGGACAGGGGCACTACGAGCAGTACTTC. Its translation is CSAISPGQGHYEQYF. The chain links TRBV20-1 to TRBJ2-7; 10 nucleotides agree with TRBD1. With V trimmed by 6 bases and J by 3 bases, 11 bases remained unmatched. CDR3 length: 15 amino acids. The germline V gene encodes CDR1 DFQATT and CDR2 SNEGSKA (reference sequence).

There are a few counts of this clonotype. J is TRBJ2-7 and V is TRBV28; maybe TRBD2 (7 bases). The CDR3 has 13 amino acids. The germline V and J ends were trimmed by 10 bases and 3 bases, with 16 bases remaining between them. Germline values: CDR1 MDHEN, CDR2 SYDVKM. CDR3 nucleotides: TGTGCCACCCGGGGGGCCGGAAACTACGAGCAGTACTTC. Its translation: CATRGAGNYEQYF.

The chain joins TRBV4-3 to TRBJ1-4; D is undetermined. This CDR3 has 17 amino acids. Looked up from germline, CDR1 is LGHNA and CDR2 is YSLEER. The germline V and J ends were trimmed by 4 bases and 0 bases, with 15 bases remaining between them. The CDR3 DNA follows: TGCGCCAGCAGCCGGTGGTATATGGCTGCAACTAATGAAAAACTGTTTTTT. Translated, it gives CASSRWYMAATNEKLFF.

The chain combines TRBV7-2 with TRBJ2-5; 10 bases line up with TRBD2. The DNA end favors TRBJ2-7, so the J call may be wrong. CDR3 length: 15 amino acids. Per germline, CDR1 SGHTA and CDR2 FQGNSA. The CDR3 is CASSKGTSVTYEQYF. The CDR3 nucleotides read TGTGCCAGCAGCAAAGGGACTAGCGTTACCTACGAGCAGTACTTC.

This clonotype was seen a few times. Here the CDR3 DNA reads TGTGCCAGCAGCTTTGGAAAGACCCAGTACTTC. Its translation: CASSFGKTQYF. V is TRBV11-2 and J is TRBJ2-5; no clear D gene. The CDR3 runs 11 residues. The V end was cut by 3 bases, the J end by 6 bases, with 5 bases between. CDR1 is SGHAT, CDR2 FQNNGV, per germline. The variable domain in full, with the rest retrieved from reference TRBV11-2 and TRBJ2-5, is EAGVAQSPRYKIIEKRQSVAFWCNPISGHATLYWYQQILGQGPKLLIQFQNNGVVDDSQLPKDRFSAERLKGVDSTLKIQPAKLEDSAVYLCASSFGKTQYFGPGTRLLVL.

CDR3 region: CASSLGHSLEQFF. The CDR3 DNA reads as TGTGCCAGCAGCTTGGGACACTCACTTGAGCAGTTCTTC. The chain combines TRBV7-8 with TRBJ2-1, with a tentative D call TRBD1 (6 bases). The V gene lost 3 bases and the J gene lost 9 bases, with 12 bases spanning the gap. The CDR3 is 13 amino acids. Germline lookup yields CDR1 SGHVS and CDR2 FQNEAQ.

This clonotype was counted a few times. V and J are TRBV29-1 and TRBJ2-5; 7 nucleotides match TRBD1. Judging by the DNA end, TRBJ2-7 fits better; the J call may be wrong. This CDR3 has 15 residues. Germline-derived CDR1 and CDR2 are SQVTM and ANQGSEA. In nucleotides, the CDR3 is TGCAGCGTTGCTGGGTACAGGGGCTCTTCCTACGAGCAGTACTTC. Translating it yields CSVAGYRGSSYEQYF.

The rearrangement uses TRBV7-9 and TRBJ2-6; TRBD2 aligns across 8 bases. V shed 4 bases, J shed 2 bases, and the junction held 13 bases outside the gene matches. Per germline, CDR1 SEHNR and CDR2 FQNEAQ (reference sequence). The CDR3 totals 19 residues. For the CDR3, the DNA is TGTGCCAGCAGCTCCCTGGGTGGCCTTAGCGGGGCTGGGGCCAACGTCCTGACTTTC. This gives the protein CASSSLGGLSGAGANVLTF.

The sample holds a few counts of this clonotype. The genes are TRBV9 and TRBJ2-5; 8 nucleotides agree with TRBD2. Germline V gene sequence: CDR1 SGDLS, CDR2 YYNGEE. The CDR3 sequence is 16 residues long. V trimming: 2 bases; J trimming: 5 bases; junction bases outside the gene matches: 11. CDR3 in amino acids: CASSVGASGGVETQYF. CDR3 sequence (DNA): TGTGCCAGCAGCGTGGGGGCCAGCGGGGGTGTGGAGACCCAGTACTTC.

The chain combines TRBV5-5 with TRBJ2-5; D is undetermined. The CDR3 has 16 amino acids. V dropped 5 bases and J dropped 2 bases, with 19 bases sitting between them. Germline loops: CDR1 SGHKS, CDR2 YYEKEE (reference sequence). The CDR3 coding sequence is TGTGCCAGCAGTCTTGGGTCAGCAATTACACAAGAGACCCAGTACTTC. Amino acid sequence: CASSLGSAITQETQYF.

The rearrangement joins TRBV7-9 to TRBJ2-5; D gene uncertain. Germline CDR1 reads SEHNR; CDR2 reads FQNEAQ (reference sequence). V dropped 5 bases and J dropped 4 bases, with 20 bases sitting between them. CDR3 length: 16 amino acids. The CDR3 reads CASSPQRESPGETQYF. CDR3 in DNA: TGTGCCAGCAGCCCCCAGCGCGAGAGCCCAGGAGAGACCCAGTACTTC.

The chain combines TRBV4-1 with TRBJ2-5; 9 nucleotides agree with TRBD2. The DNA matches TRBJ2-1 better at its end, which makes the J call doubtful. Germline CDR1 and CDR2: MGHRA and YSYEKL. The CDR3 runs 15 residues. CDR3 nucleotide sequence: TGCGCCAGCAGCCATCAGCGGGAGGCTCTTGGTGAGCAGTTCTTC. It translates to CASSHQREALGEQFF.

This clonotype has a handful of counts. The rearrangement uses TRBV12-3 or TRBV12-4 and TRBJ1-2; the D gene is possibly TRBD1 (6 bases). With 3 bases removed from V and 8 bases from J, the gap between germline ends came to 13 bases. CDR3 length equals 13 residues. CDR3 DNA: TGTGCCAGCAGTTTTCAGGGGCTGTGGGGCTACACCTTC. It translates to CASSFQGLWGYTF.

The genes are TRBV3-1 and TRBJ1-5, with a weak D call TRBD1 (5 bases). Per germline, CDR1 LGHDT and CDR2 YNNKEL (reference sequence). Trimming took off 3 bases at V and 7 bases at J, with 10 bases between the two ends. The CDR3 has 13 amino acids. CDR3 sequence reads: CASSQRGIQPQHF. CDR3 coding DNA: TGTGCCAGCAGCCAGAGGGGAATACAGCCCCAGCATTTT.

The chain couples TRBV6-2 or TRBV6-3 to TRBJ2-5, with D perhaps TRBD1 (6 bases). The CDR3 contains 13 residues. Trimming shortened V by 5 bases and J by 11 bases, and 18 bases separated the two germline ends. Germline loops: CDR1 MNHEY, CDR2 SVGEGT. This CDR3 reads CASSGDISYGQYF. The CDR3, as DNA: TGTGCCAGCAGTGGGGACATCTCCTACGGGCAGTACTTC.

This clonotype was counted a few times. This chain connects TRBV7-2 to TRBJ2-1, with TRBD1 matching over 7 bases. Germline trimming cut 2 bases from V and 2 bases from J; bases unmatched to any gene: 6. The germline V gene encodes CDR1 SGHTA and CDR2 FQGNSA. CDR3 length: 16 amino acids. CDR3 residues: CASSLRQGGPYNEQFF. The CDR3 DNA is TGTGCCAGCAGCTTAAGACAGGGTGGCCCCTACAATGAGCAGTTCTTC.

This sequence joins TRBV10-2 and TRBJ2-5; D gene uncertain. The J call may be faulty, since TRBJ2-1 better matches the DNA end. The CDR3 runs 11 residues. Germline values: CDR1 WSHSY, CDR2 SAAADI. This chain's CDR3 is CASSHLDEQFF. The CDR3, as DNA: TGCGCCAGCAGCCACCTGGATGAGCAGTTCTTC.

This clonotype turned up a few times. V usage is TRBV7-8 and J usage is TRBJ1-4; a weak D match, TRBD1 (6 bases). Trimming pared 5 bases from V and 5 bases from J, leaving 15 bases between. Germline assignment: CDR1 SGHVS and CDR2 FQNEAQ. The CDR3 loop spans 15 amino acids. Here the CDR3 reads CASSPRVQGNEKLFF. CDR3 coding DNA: TGTGCCAGCAGCCCGAGGGTCCAGGGGAATGAAAAACTGTTTTTT.

The chain employs TRBV29-1 and TRBJ2-1, with TRBD2 identical over 8 bases. This CDR3 is built from 16 residues. V was clipped by 7 bases and J by 2 bases; unmatched bases: 13. Germline CDR1 SQVTM, CDR2 ANQGSEA. The chain's CDR3 is CSAEGPSGGAYNEQFF. DNA of the CDR3: TGCAGCGCTGAGGGGCCCAGCGGGGGTGCCTACAATGAGCAGTTCTTC.

The J gene is TRBJ2-5, the V gene TRBV18; D is uncertain. The CDR3 runs 13 residues. V lost 0 bases to trimming and J lost 4 bases, with 6 bases between them. Germline V CDR1 and CDR2: KGHSH, LQKENI. CDR3 sequence: CASSPPVLETQYF. The CDR3 coding sequence is TGTGCCAGCTCACCACCTGTACTAGAGACCCAGTACTTC.

With respect to this clonotype: This may stem from a read error, because a much larger clone lies one nucleotide away. This chain uses TRBV5-5 with TRBJ1-1, with D perhaps TRBD1 (6 bases). The germline V and J ends were trimmed by 0 bases and 12 bases, with 15 bases remaining between them. Looked up from germline, CDR1 is SGHKS and CDR2 is YYEKEE (reference sequence). The CDR3 is made up of 13 amino acids. CDR3 nucleotides: TGTGCCAGCAGCTTGGGTCTGGGGGGGGCGTCTTTCTTT. Translating it yields CASSLGLGGASFF.

This clonotype turned up a few times. The chain is built from TRBV5-1 and TRBJ2-5; a possible D gene is TRBD1 (5 bases). The J call may be mistaken, given a closer DNA end match to TRBJ2-7. The CDR3 sequence is 14 residues long. The V gene's germline CDR1 is SGHRS and CDR2 YFSETQ. As DNA, the CDR3 is TGCGCCAGCAGCTCGTTGGACACGGGCAACGAGCAGTACTTC. This encodes CASSSLDTGNEQYF.

This clonotype was seen more than once but under ten times. The chain uses TRBV29-1 and TRBJ2-7, with D unclear. This CDR3 spans 11 amino acids. The V and J ends lost 6 bases and 7 bases respectively, with 13 bases between them. Germline V gene lookup returns CDR1 SQVTM and CDR2 ANQGSEA. The CDR3, as DNA: TGCAGCGTGCGTCTAGGTCCTGAGCAGTACTTC. Translation gives CSVRLGPEQYF.

Worth noting for this clonotype: Its ends do not fully match the called genes, so a read error is possible. This chain connects TRBV20-1 to TRBJ2-1; 14 positions agree with TRBD2. Germline-derived CDR1 and CDR2 are DFQATT and SNEGSKA (reference sequence). The CDR3 length is 13 residues. CDR3 protein: CGAGTSGRNEQFF. In nucleotides, the CDR3 is TGCGGTGCAGGGACTAGCGGGAGAAATGAGCAGTTCTTC.

This clonotype turned up a few times. V is TRBV6-2 or TRBV6-3 and J is TRBJ2-3, with a possible D match to TRBD2 (5 bases). Trimming took 6 bases from V and 7 from J, leaving 11 bases between them. The V gene's germline CDR1 is MNHEY and CDR2 SVGEGT. This CDR3 has 12 amino acids. CDR3 region: CASRTGINTQYF. CDR3 sequence (DNA): TGTGCCAGCAGAACGGGAATCAATACGCAGTATTTT.

V and J are TRBV7-2 and TRBJ2-3, with D uncertain. This CDR3 region has 15 residues. Germline V CDR1 and CDR2: SGHTA, FQGNSA. V was pared by 1 base and J by 3 bases, with 11 bases between. Here the CDR3 reads CASSLGVVATDTQYF. DNA of the CDR3: TGTGCCAGCAGCTTAGGTGTCGTAGCTACAGATACGCAGTATTTT.

In its sample, this clonotype was seen a few times. V and J are TRBV20-1 and TRBJ2-3, with a tentative D call TRBD2 (6 bases). The CDR3 is made up of 15 amino acids. Looked up from germline, CDR1 is DFQATT and CDR2 is SNEGSKA (reference sequence). V was clipped by 0 bases and J by 1 base, with 11 bases between them. CDR3 nucleotides: TGCAGTGCTAGAGAACGCGAGCGGGGCACAGATACGCAGTATTTT. It is translated as CSARERERGTDTQYF.

This clonotype has only a few counts. The chain employs TRBV4-3 and TRBJ2-5; 8 nucleotides align to TRBD1. This CDR3 comprises 16 residues. Per germline, CDR1 LGHNA and CDR2 YSLEER. V lost 1 base to trimming and J lost 5 bases; unmatched junction nucleotides: 9. The CDR3 DNA reads TGCGCCAGCAGCCAAGGGGGCGGACAGGGTGGGGAGACCCAGTACTTC. Its protein product is CASSQGGGQGGETQYF.

This rearrangement joins TRBV10-3 to TRBJ1-2; TRBD1 is a possible D gene (6 bases). V was shortened by 2 bases and J by 2 bases, with 12 bases between the two germline ends. The germline V gene has CDR1 ENHRY and CDR2 SYGVKD. This CDR3 comprises 15 residues. The CDR3 is CAISEPLDRNYGYTF. In nucleotides, the CDR3 is TGTGCCATCAGTGAGCCCTTGGACAGAAACTATGGCTACACCTTC.